The source of this T cell receptor beta chain is a study of shared clonotypes between healthy human individuals. As for the study in general: Aged 18 to 49, the donors were a couple of women and a few men.

This table comes from immunoSEQ multiplex PCR, and its TCRdb copy is limited to in-frame clones, with some not included. Of a few hundred thousand clones detected, more than 70% appear once; the ten largest clones hold about 12%. General study results and limits: In having few donors, the study represented limited genetic and exposure-history diversity.

Only one count was recorded for this clone. Its antigen remains unknown. This likely traces to a read error, being one base from a far larger clone. The CDR3 carries no conserved terminal phenylalanine or tryptophan, so it likely arises from a read error. This CDR3 spans 15 amino acids. Trimming cost V 4 bases and J 10 bases, with 22 bases left between them. CDR1 GTSNPN and CDR2 SVGIG come from the germline V gene (reference sequence). Unsorted material relied on approximately 89 million PBMCs as the source of genomic DNA. Sequencing was done on a sample of PBMCs. This sequence was found in a woman aged 40 to 50 in good health. Some clones in this sample may be carry-over from other donors' samples. The rearrangement uses TRBV30 and TRBJ1-4, with D uncertain. DNA of the CDR3: TGTGCCTGGAAGAGGGAATCCCTCCTAGGCGGAAAACTGTTTTCT. It codes for CAWKRESLLGGKLFS.